The 2 T cell receptor beta chains listed next were all sequenced from one sample in a study of graft-versus-host responses after intestinal transplantation. Data came from immunoSEQ multiplex PCR; TCRdb stores just in-frame clones and leaves some out. The table records approximately 75,000 clones, 85% to 95% of them present only once. These receptors have no known antigen. The sequenced sample was unstimulated CD8+ T cells sorted from spleen or lymph node cells, obtained before intestinal transplant. The receptors were sampled from a human donor who received an intestinal transplant.

The gene calls are TRBV10-1 and TRBJ2-7; D might be TRBD2 (7 bases). CDR1 WNHNN and CDR2 SYGVQD come from the germline V gene (reference sequence). This CDR3 comprises 15 residues. Trimming took off 0 bases at V and 3 bases at J, with 12 bases between the two ends. The DNA of the CDR3 is TGCGCCAGCAGTGAGTCGATCGGGGGGCTCTACGAGCAGTACTTC. This gives the protein CASSESIGGLYEQYF.

This sequence joins TRBV27 and TRBJ1-6, with TRBD1 as a possible D gene (5 bases). The germline V gene encodes CDR1 MNHEY and CDR2 SMNVEV (reference sequence). There are 14 residues in the CDR3. Trimming pared 5 bases from V and 5 bases from J, leaving 10 bases between. CDR3 DNA sequence: TGTGCCAGCAGTGGGGGGTGGGATAATTCACCCCTCCACTTT. Its translation is CASSGGWDNSPLHF.